A selection of T cell receptor beta chains follows, all from one sample in a study of T cells in Graves' hyperthyroidism and ophthalmopathy. TCRdb used MiXCR to reprocess the multiplex PCR reads, holding one entry per CDR3 protein. Here the sample spans about 400,000 distinct CDR3 sequences, 25% being singletons. The specimen sequenced was blood. These receptors all come from a man aged 50-60 years with Graves' hyperthyroidism. The CDR3 runs from the conserved cysteine through the conserved F or W. The order of the fields is J gene, V gene, D gene, clone size, CDR3 protein, CDR3 DNA. The D gene is left open where the match is weak. Part of the rows lack a size; the others show once, few, many or a class for expanded clones.

>TRBJ2-3|TRBV11-3|-|-
CASSASRGSNTQYF
TGTGCCAGCAGCGCCAGTCGGGGTTCGAATACGCAGTATTTT
>TRBJ2-1|TRBV11-3|TRBD2|-
CASSLQGDGTSGLLDYNEQFF
TGTGCCAGCAGCTTACAAGGGGACGGGACTAGCGGCCTGTTGGACTACAATGAGCAGTTCTTC
>TRBJ1-2|TRBV11-2|-|few
CASSSLAGPYGYTF
TGTGCCAGCAGCTCCTTAGCAGGGCCCTATGGCTACACCTTC
>TRBJ2-2|TRBV11-3|-|-
CASSFAGSTGELFF
TGTGCCAGCAGCTTCGCAGGGTCCACCGGGGAGCTGTTTTTT
>TRBJ2-4|TRBV7-8|-|-
CASSPTGLAKNIQYF
TGTGCCAGCAGCCCCACAGGACTAGCCAAAAACATTCAGTACTTC
>TRBJ1-4|TRBV15|-|few
CATSGSGAGEKLFF
TGTGCCACCAGCGGCTCCGGGGCGGGAGAAAAACTGTTTTTT
>TRBJ2-2|TRBV5-1|TRBD2|-
CASRGLAENTGELFF
TGCGCCAGCCGAGGACTAGCGGAGAACACCGGGGAGCTGTTTTTT
>TRBJ1-2|TRBV6-1|-|-
CASSPYGGAGYGYTF
TGTGCCAGCAGTCCTTATGGGGGCGCCGGCTATGGCTACACCTTC
>TRBJ2-2|TRBV7-2|-|few
CASSLAVRQTGELFF
TGTGCCAGCAGCTTAGCCGTGAGGCAGACCGGGGAGCTGTTTTTT
>TRBJ2-1|TRBV28|-|many
CASSLFGYNEQFF
TGTGCCAGCAGTCTCTTTGGGTACAATGAGCAGTTCTTC
>TRBJ2-1|TRBV10-1|TRBD2|-
CASSDPSGGYNEQFF
TGCGCCAGCAGTGATCCTAGCGGGGGGTACAATGAGCAGTTCTTC
>TRBJ2-6|TRBV6-1|-|few
CASSLRWGQGGISGANVLTF
TGTGCCAGCAGTCTCAGGTGGGGTCAGGGAGGTATTTCTGGGGCCAACGTCCTGACTTTC
>TRBJ1-4|TRBV6-5|-|-
CASSYSRENEKLFF
TGTGCCAGCAGTTACTCCCGGGAGAATGAAAAACTGTTTTTT
>TRBJ2-5|TRBV4-1|-|-
CASSQGDFQETQYF
TGCGCCAGCAGCCAAGGGGACTTTCAAGAGACCCAGTACTTC
>TRBJ2-5|TRBV6-2/TRBV6-3|-|few
CASRRGVVRGETQYF
TGTGCCAGCAGGAGGGGGGTGGTCCGGGGGGAGACCCAGTACTTC
>TRBJ2-3|TRBV14|TRBD2|few
CASSRSSGTRDTQYF
TGTGCCAGCAGCCGTTCTAGCGGGACACGGGATACGCAGTATTTT
>TRBJ2-1|TRBV19|-|few
CASKGQGMRGTYNEQFF
TGTGCCAGTAAAGGTCAGGGTATGAGGGGAACCTACAATGAGCAGTTCTTC
>TRBJ2-1|TRBV2|TRBD2|many
CASSGLAGPSGEQFF
TGTGCCAGCAGTGGACTAGCGGGCCCCTCGGGGGAGCAGTTCTTC
>TRBJ2-7|TRBV30|TRBD1|-
CAWSVGQGGYEQYF
TGTGCCTGGAGTGTTGGACAGGGGGGCTACGAGCAGTACTTC
>TRBJ2-1|TRBV7-9|-|few
CASSSNREWEQFF
TGTGCCAGCAGCTCGAACAGGGAATGGGAGCAGTTCTTC
>TRBJ2-7|TRBV12-3/TRBV12-4|-|few
CASSFGSFPLYEQYF
TGTGCCAGCAGTTTTGGTAGTTTTCCCCTCTACGAGCAGTACTTC
>TRBJ2-2|TRBV19|-|-
CASSAGGWNTGELFF
TGTGCCAGTAGTGCGGGCGGGTGGAACACCGGGGAGCTGTTTTTT
>TRBJ1-2|TRBV5-4|-|-
CASTSPAGRGYGYTF
TGTGCCAGCACCTCCCCGGCAGGTCGGGGCTATGGCTACACCTTC
>TRBJ1-1|TRBV18|-|few
CASSPGSESEAFF
TGTGCCAGCTCACCAGGGAGCGAGTCTGAAGCTTTCTTT
>TRBJ2-2|TRBV20-1|-|-
CSARRQGSGELFF
TGCAGTGCTAGGAGGCAAGGGAGCGGGGAGCTGTTTTTT
>TRBJ1-2|TRBV2|-|-
CASRAGTTNYGYTF
TGTGCCAGCAGAGCCGGGACAACTAACTATGGCTACACCTTC
>TRBJ2-1|TRBV15|TRBD1|once
CATSRVEQGAVSSYNEQFF
TGTGCCACCAGCAGAGTAGAACAGGGGGCGGTCAGCTCCTACAATGAGCAGTTCTTC
>TRBJ1-5|TRBV19|-|-
CASTPGQSNNQPQHF
TGTGCCAGTACCCCTGGACAGAGTAACAATCAGCCCCAGCATTTT
>TRBJ2-3|TRBV18|-|-
CASSPRAGATADTQYF
TGTGCCAGCTCACCTCGGGCGGGGGCGACCGCAGATACGCAGTATTTT
>TRBJ1-2|TRBV10-3|TRBD1|-
CAISGLGTGKGYTF
TGTGCCATCAGCGGACTCGGGACAGGGAAAGGCTACACCTTC
>TRBJ2-2|TRBV12-3/TRBV12-4|-|-
CASSLFRGAGELFF
TGTGCCAGCAGTTTATTCCGCGGGGCCGGGGAGCTGTTTTTT
>TRBJ1-6|TRBV6-2/TRBV6-3|-|few
CASSLYGSSYNSPLHF
TGTGCCAGCAGCTTATATGGGAGCTCCTATAATTCACCCCTCCACTTT
>TRBJ1-1|TRBV20-1|TRBD1|many
CSAPRPGQGRGYGNTEAFF
TGCAGTGCACCACGACCGGGACAGGGGAGGGGTTATGGGAACACTGAAGCTTTCTTT
>TRBJ1-3|TRBV3-1|-|-
CASTTTPGNTIYF
TGTGCCAGCACGACAACGCCTGGAAACACCATATATTTT
>TRBJ1-2|TRBV4-2|-|once
CASSGQDGSYGYTF
TGTGCCAGCAGCGGGCAGGACGGCTCCTATGGCTACACCTTC
>TRBJ2-5|TRBV10-3|-|few
CAISEGILQYF
TGTGCCATCAGTGAGGGCATACTCCAGTACTTC
>TRBJ1-5|TRBV19|-|-
CASSPSVLSNQPQHF
TGTGCCAGTAGTCCCTCCGTCTTAAGCAATCAGCCCCAGCATTTT
>TRBJ1-2|TRBV30|-|-
CAWSPGPNNYGYTF
TGTGCCTGGAGTCCGGGACCCAATAACTATGGCTACACCTTC
>TRBJ2-5|TRBV7-9|TRBD1|many
CASSLLRTGAVETQYF
TGTGCCAGCAGCTTATTGCGGACAGGGGCGGTAGAGACCCAGTACTTC
>TRBJ1-1|TRBV18|-|few
CANSQYSGGNTEAFF
TGTGCCAACTCACAATATTCGGGGGGGAACACTGAAGCTTTCTTT
>TRBJ2-7|TRBV29-1|-|-
CSVEVQGYEQYF
TGCAGCGTTGAGGTTCAGGGGTACGAGCAGTACTTC
>TRBJ1-2|TRBV27|TRBD1|-
CASAETGDGPNYGYTF
TGTGCCAGCGCCGAGACAGGGGACGGCCCTAACTATGGCTACACCTTC
>TRBJ1-2|TRBV12-3/TRBV12-4|-|-
CASSWTMGGGYYGYTF
TGTGCCAGCAGTTGGACGATGGGAGGGGGGTACTATGGCTACACCTTC
>TRBJ2-7|TRBV13|-|-
CASSQRGLADEQYF
TGTGCCAGCAGCCAGAGGGGGCTAGCGGACGAGCAGTACTTC
>TRBJ1-1|TRBV9|-|once
CASSKTTNTEAFF
TGTGCCAGCAGCAAAACAACGAACACTGAAGCTTTCTTT